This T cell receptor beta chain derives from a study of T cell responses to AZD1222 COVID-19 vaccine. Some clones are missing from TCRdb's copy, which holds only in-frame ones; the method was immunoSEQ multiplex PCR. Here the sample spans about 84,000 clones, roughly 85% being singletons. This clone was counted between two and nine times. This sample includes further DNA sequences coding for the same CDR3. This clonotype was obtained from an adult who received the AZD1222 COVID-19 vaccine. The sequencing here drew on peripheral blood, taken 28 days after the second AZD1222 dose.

DNA for the CDR3: TGTGCCAGTAGCGCGGGACAGGGGAGCTATGGCTACACCTTC. Translated: CASSAGQGSYGYTF. The genes are TRBV19 and TRBJ1-2, with 10 bases matching TRBD1. Germline V CDR1 and CDR2: LNHDA, SQIVND (reference sequence). CDR3 length: 14 amino acids. V was clipped by 6 bases and J by 4 bases; unmatched bases: 5.